A selection of T cell receptor beta chains follows, all from one sample in a study of radiotherapy plus CTLA-4 blockade in lung cancer. TCRdb keeps only in-frame clones here, not all; method: immunoSEQ multiplex PCR. Of about 32,000 clones in the sample, approximately 85% were seen once. The starting material was peripheral blood, obtained from a patient treated with radiotherapy plus ipilimumab. The receptors derive from a human donor with non-small cell lung cancer who had stable disease on radiotherapy plus ipilimumab. The CDR3 runs from the conserved cysteine through the conserved F or W. The D gene is left open where the match is weak. Some rows mark clone size as missing; the rest say once, few, many or name a class of expanded clone.

d_call	v_call	clone_size	j_call	cdr3_aa	cdr3_nt
NA	TRBV11-3	NA	TRBJ2-1	CASSLSTASSYNEQFF	TGTGCCAGCAGCTTATCTACTGCGAGCTCCTACAATGAGCAGTTCTTC
TRBD2	TRBV5-1	NA	TRBJ2-3	CASSFRSLLAETTDTQYF	TGCGCCAGCAGCTTCCGCTCCTTACTAGCGGAAACCACAGATACGCAGTATTTT
TRBD1	TRBV7-9	NA	TRBJ2-7	CASSLIGQGDRYEQYF	TGTGCCAGCAGCTTAATAGGACAGGGGGATAGGTACGAGCAGTACTTC
TRBD2	TRBV5-1	NA	TRBJ2-1	CASSLEGTRRSEQFF	TGCGCCAGCAGCTTGGAGGGGACTAGGAGGAGTGAGCAGTTCTTC
NA	TRBV29-1	once	TRBJ2-5	CSVAGSSPQEAQYF	TGCAGCGTTGCCGGGAGCAGCCCACAAGAGGCCCAGTACTTC
NA	TRBV7-8	NA	TRBJ1-1	CASSLEARNLLNTEAFF	TGTGCCAGCAGCTTGGAAGCGAGGAACCTTTTGAACACTGAAGCTTTCTTT
NA	TRBV19	NA	TRBJ1-2	CASRSFGEPYGYTF	TGTGCCAGTAGAAGTTTCGGGGAGCCCTATGGCTACACCTTC
NA	TRBV10-3	NA	TRBJ2-1	CAISESLRVGAPGNEQFF	TGTGCCATCAGTGAGTCCCTCAGGGTAGGGGCCCCCGGCAATGAGCAGTTCTTC
NA	TRBV4-3	NA	TRBJ2-3	CASSPGTAGEHTDTQYF	TGCGCCAGCAGCCCTGGGACAGCGGGAGAGCACACAGATACGCAGTATTTT
TRBD2	TRBV18	NA	TRBJ2-1	CASSPASGRVSSYNEQFF	TGTGCCAGCTCACCAGCTAGCGGGAGGGTGAGCTCCTACAATGAGCAGTTCTTC
NA	TRBV11-3	NA	TRBJ2-1	CASSLDTDNEQFF	TGTGCCAGCAGCTTGGACACCGACAATGAGCAGTTCTTC
TRBD2	TRBV4-1	NA	TRBJ2-6	CASSQGGGAAIANVLTF	TGCGCCAGCAGCCAAGGGGGAGGGGCCGCAATCGCCAACGTCCTGACTTTC
TRBD1	TRBV7-9	NA	TRBJ1-2	CASSLDRGNGYTF	TGTGCCAGCAGCTTGGACAGGGGAAATGGCTACACCTTC
NA	TRBV6-1	NA	TRBJ2-5	CASTMETQYF	TGTGCCAGCACAATGGAGACCCAGTACTTC
TRBD1	TRBV11-2	NA	TRBJ2-7	CASSSTGQGNLYEQYF	TGTGCCAGCAGCTCCACGGGACAGGGGAACCTTTACGAGCAGTACTTC
TRBD1	TRBV19	NA	TRBJ2-5	CASSIGGTGGSETQYF	TGTGCCAGTAGTATAGGAGGGACAGGGGGAAGCGAGACCCAGTACTTC
NA	TRBV6-1	NA	TRBJ1-2	CASSEGDYGYTF	TGTGCCAGCAGTGAGGGAGACTATGGCTACACCTTC
NA	TRBV9	few	TRBJ2-3	CASSVGTVTDTQYF	TGTGCCAGCAGCGTGGGGACTGTTACGGATACGCAGTATTTT
TRBD1	TRBV7-9	NA	TRBJ2-7	CASSRQGAYEQYF	TGTGCCAGTTCCAGACAGGGGGCGTACGAGCAGTACTTC
NA	TRBV20-1	NA	TRBJ2-5	CSAPRTDTQYF	TGCAGTGCTCCCCGGACAGATACCCAGTACTTC
TRBD2	TRBV10-3	NA	TRBJ2-7	CAISPLSGRTSYEQYF	TGTGCCATCAGTCCACTTAGCGGGAGGACATCCTACGAGCAGTACTTC
TRBD2	TRBV5-1	NA	TRBJ2-1	CASSSGLAQPSYNEQFF	TGCGCCAGCAGTTCTGGACTAGCCCAGCCCTCGTACAATGAGCAGTTCTTC
TRBD2	TRBV5-6	NA	TRBJ2-7	CASSSLGAGGPYEQYF	TGTGCCAGCAGCTCCTTAGGGGCGGGAGGGCCCTACGAGCAGTACTTC
TRBD1	TRBV18	once	TRBJ1-4	CASSPPSGGVEKLFF	TGTGCCAGCTCACCACCGTCAGGGGGCGTTGAAAAACTGTTTTTT
NA	TRBV10-3	NA	TRBJ2-7	CAISELINYEQYF	TGTGCCATCTCCGAGCTGATAAATTACGAGCAGTACTTC
NA	TRBV2	NA	TRBJ2-5	CASRPNTGIQETQYF	TGTGCCAGCAGACCCAATACAGGGATCCAAGAGACCCAGTACTTC
NA	TRBV7-9	NA	TRBJ2-1	CASSLAQGSRSEQFF	TGTGCCAGCAGCTTAGCGCAGGGATCCCGGAGTGAGCAGTTCTTC
TRBD1	TRBV30	NA	TRBJ1-5	CAWSGDREVGQPQHF	TGTGCCTGGAGTGGGGACAGGGAAGTAGGGCAGCCCCAGCATTTT
TRBD2	TRBV5-4	NA	TRBJ2-1	CASSSKLAGTNEQFF	TGTGCCAGCAGCTCCAAACTAGCGGGCACAAATGAGCAGTTCTTC
NA	TRBV6-1	NA	TRBJ1-5	CASSVNPGSNQPQHF	TGTGCCAGCAGTGTTAACCCGGGAAGCAATCAGCCCCAGCATTTT
NA	TRBV9	NA	TRBJ1-3	CASSVGLISGNTIYF	TGTGCCAGCAGCGTAGGACTGATCTCTGGAAACACCATATATTTT
NA	TRBV28	NA	TRBJ1-1	CASSLWGAGTEAFF	TGTGCCAGCAGTTTATGGGGGGCTGGGACTGAAGCTTTCTTT
NA	TRBV4-2	NA	TRBJ2-7	CASSQGVRAHEQYF	TGTGCCAGCAGCCAAGGGGTCAGGGCCCACGAGCAGTACTTC
NA	TRBV5-1	once	TRBJ2-3	CASSLRGSSTDTQYF	TGCGCCAGCAGCTTGAGGGGATCTAGCACAGATACGCAGTATTTT
NA	TRBV6-5	NA	TRBJ1-5	CASSYSGGSNQPQHF	TGTGCCAGCAGTTACTCGGGGGGAAGCAATCAGCCCCAGCATTTT
NA	TRBV6-4	NA	TRBJ1-5	CASSEGARQPQHF	TGTGCCAGCAGTGAGGGGGCTCGTCAGCCCCAGCATTTT
NA	TRBV7-2	NA	TRBJ2-4	CASSARTGGIQYF	TGTGCCAGCAGCGCCCGGACTGGAGGCATTCAGTACTTC
TRBD2	TRBV11-2	once	TRBJ2-5	CASSWTYSGRGQETQYF	TGTGCCAGCAGCTGGACCTATAGCGGGAGGGGTCAAGAGACCCAGTACTTC
TRBD2	TRBV7-3	NA	TRBJ2-3	CASSLWTSGRDTQYF	TGTGCCAGCAGCTTATGGACTAGCGGGAGAGATACGCAGTATTTT
TRBD1	TRBV27	NA	TRBJ2-2	CASSFLGRGKTGELFF	TGTGCCAGCAGTTTTCTCGGCAGGGGGAAAACCGGGGAGCTGTTTTTT
TRBD2	TRBV11-2	NA	TRBJ2-3	CASSLGIIAGQYF	TGTGCCAGCAGCTTAGGTATAATAGCGGGACAGTATTTT
NA	TRBV30	NA	TRBJ2-7	CAWRSFSAGEQYF	TGTGCCTGGCGCTCCTTTAGCGCCGGCGAGCAGTACTTC
NA	TRBV10-3	NA	TRBJ1-4	CATGIPGEKLFF	TGTGCCACCGGGATCCCGGGGGAAAAACTGTTTTTT
TRBD2	TRBV5-1	NA	TRBJ2-1	CASSPPGLAAYNEQFF	TGCGCCAGCAGCCCCCCGGGACTAGCGGCCTACAATGAGCAGTTCTTC
TRBD2	TRBV5-6	few	TRBJ2-7	CASSPKTSGRIYEQYF	TGTGCCAGCAGCCCCAAGACTAGCGGGAGGATCTACGAGCAGTACTTC
NA	TRBV6-4	NA	TRBJ1-2	CASCNWLGIPLANYGYTF	TGTGCCAGCTGTAACTGGCTCGGGATCCCGTTAGCTAACTATGGCTACACCTTC
TRBD2	TRBV30	few	TRBJ2-3	CAWSGGTSISTDTQYF	TGTGCCTGGAGTGGCGGGACTAGCATCTCAACAGATACGCAGTATTTT
TRBD1	TRBV7-3	NA	TRBJ2-5	CASSLGQGETQYF	TGTGCCAGCAGCTTAGGACAGGGCGAGACCCAGTACTTC
NA	TRBV11-3	NA	TRBJ1-1	CANQTSREGNTEAFF	TGTGCCAACCAAACCAGCCGGGAGGGCAACACTGAAGCTTTCTTT
NA	TRBV7-9	NA	TRBJ2-3	CASSLGEGEHTDTQYF	TGTGCCAGCAGCTTAGGAGAGGGTGAACACACAGATACGCAGTATTTT